This is a list of T cell receptor beta chains from one sample in a study of patients and donors after allogeneic stem cell transplantation. TCRdb re-called the RT-PCR reads with MiXCR, one entry per CDR3 protein. The sample comprises 100,000 to 120,000 distinct CDR3 sequences, approximately 40% of which are singletons, and about 27% rests with the top ten. The sequencing input was blood, either unsorted or a sorted T cell fraction (not recorded which). The receptor source for this set is a human donor who was either an allogeneic HSCT recipient or a stem cell or donor lymphocyte infusion donor (not recorded which). It is not recorded whose cells these are; they may come from a transplant donor. Each CDR3 is given with its conserved first and last residue. A D gene is named only where the DNA matches it firmly. Rows may omit the clone size; those that give it use once, few, many or a size class.

size,V,J,D,DNA,CDR3
NA,TRBV28,TRBJ2-1,NA,TGTGCCAGCAGTCCACGTATTGAGCAGTTCTTC,CASSPRIEQFF
NA,TRBV29-1,TRBJ2-7,NA,TGCAGCGCCAGGACTCGACACTACGAGCAGTACTTC,CSARTRHYEQYF
NA,TRBV24-1,TRBJ2-2,TRBD2,TGTGCCACCAGTGACCAGCTAGCGGGAGGCCTCACCGGGGAGCTGTTTTTT,CATSDQLAGGLTGELFF
NA,TRBV5-6,TRBJ2-1,NA,TGTACCAGCAGCCCGGGGTCCAATGAGCAGTTCTTC,CTSSPGSNEQFF
NA,TRBV9,TRBJ2-7,TRBD1,TGTGCCAGCAGCGTAGAGAACAGGGGGTCCGAGCAGTACTTC,CASSVENRGSEQYF
NA,TRBV5-6,TRBJ1-2,NA,TGTGCCAGCAGCTTAGGCGATCCCTTAGGAGGCTACACCTTC,CASSLGDPLGGYTF
few,TRBV28,TRBJ1-5,TRBD1,TGTGCCAGCATTAGGAGACAGGGCGCTCAGCCCCAGCATTTT,CASIRRQGAQPQHF
many,TRBV5-1,TRBJ1-1,NA,TGCGCCAGCAGCTTCACACACCGGAACACTGAAGCTTTCTTT,CASSFTHRNTEAFF
NA,TRBV5-1,TRBJ2-2,NA,TGCGCCAGCAGCCGAGGCCCAGTAAACGGGGAGCTGTTTTTT,CASSRGPVNGELFF
NA,TRBV29-1,TRBJ2-3,TRBD2,TGCAGCGTTGGGGGACTAGATCAAGATACGCAGTATTTT,CSVGGLDQDTQYF
NA,TRBV20-1,TRBJ2-1,TRBD2,TGCAGTGCTAGGGCGACTAGCGGAAACAATGAGCAGTTCTTC,CSARATSGNNEQFF
NA,TRBV4-3,TRBJ2-1,NA,TGCGCCAGCAGCCAAGAGGGAGGGGGTGAGCAGTTCTTC,CASSQEGGGEQFF
NA,TRBV29-1,TRBJ1-2,NA,TGCAGCGCTACCTTCCGACCCCTTGGTTCCTATGGCTACACCTTC,CSATFRPLGSYGYTF
once,TRBV25-1,TRBJ2-1,NA,TGTGCCAGCAGTGAACGACTACACCACTCCTACAATGAGCAGTTCTTC,CASSERLHHSYNEQFF
few,TRBV18,TRBJ1-5,NA,TGTGCCAGCTCACCACAAACAGCGAGCAATCAGCCCCAGCATTTT,CASSPQTASNQPQHF
few,TRBV21-1,TRBJ1-5,NA,TGTGCCAGCACCCCGCTGGGCCAGGGATCGGGCAATCAGCCCCAGCATTTT,CASTPLGQGSGNQPQHF
NA,TRBV18,TRBJ2-3,TRBD1,TGTGCCAGCTCACCGGGACAGTACACAGATACGCAGTATTTT,CASSPGQYTDTQYF
NA,TRBV7-8,TRBJ1-1,NA,TGTGCCAGCAGCCGCCTCCATGGACCCACGAACACTGAAGCTTTCTTT,CASSRLHGPTNTEAFF
many,TRBV12-3/TRBV12-4,TRBJ1-6,NA,TGTGCCAGCAGTTTTAGGGGAGCTACTAATTCACCCCTCCACTTT,CASSFRGATNSPLHF
NA,TRBV6-2/TRBV6-3,TRBJ2-1,NA,TGTGCCAGCAGTTATGGTGGGAGAGATGACAATGAGCAGTTCTTC,CASSYGGRDDNEQFF
NA,TRBV10-3,TRBJ2-7,TRBD1,TGTGCCATCAGGGGACAGGGCTCCTACGAGCAGTACTTC,CAIRGQGSYEQYF
NA,TRBV27,TRBJ1-1,NA,TGTGCCAGCAGGCTGGGGTTTCCCAACACTGAAGCTTTCTTT,CASRLGFPNTEAFF
many,TRBV12-3/TRBV12-4,TRBJ1-5,TRBD1,TGTGCCAGCAGTAAGGACAGGGGTCAGCCCCAGCATTTT,CASSKDRGQPQHF
NA,TRBV25-1,TRBJ2-1,NA,TGTGCCAGCAGTGATACATTAATGGGCCCGAGCAAGCAGTTCTTC,CASSDTLMGPSKQFF
many,TRBV6-5,TRBJ1-4,NA,TGTGCCAGCAGTTGGGGTGGGGGGAGTGAAAAACTGTTTTTT,CASSWGGGSEKLFF
many,TRBV3-1,TRBJ2-2,NA,TGTGCCAGCAGTCGGACCCCCGGCACCGGGGAGCTGTTTTTT,CASSRTPGTGELFF
NA,TRBV7-6,TRBJ2-1,TRBD2,TGTGCCAGCAGTTCTCCGGGACTAGCGGGGGACAATGAGCAGTTCTTC,CASSSPGLAGDNEQFF
NA,TRBV6-5,TRBJ1-6,TRBD1,TGTGCCAGCAGTTACTCAGGACAGGGCATGTCACCCCTCCACTTT,CASSYSGQGMSPLHF
few,TRBV12-3/TRBV12-4,TRBJ1-1,TRBD1,TGTGCCAGCAGTTTGGGGACAGGGGGGAACACTGAAGCTTTCTTT,CASSLGTGGNTEAFF
many,TRBV12-3/TRBV12-4,TRBJ1-1,NA,TGTGCCAGCAGTTTAGGGGGTAACACTGAAGCTTTCTTT,CASSLGGNTEAFF
NA,TRBV7-9,TRBJ2-7,TRBD2,TGTGCCAGCAGCTTAGCCCCCTTCGGGAGGGCGATCAGCGAGCAGTACTTC,CASSLAPFGRAISEQYF
NA,TRBV20-1,TRBJ1-6,NA,TGCAGTGCTAGAGCTCCCCGGAGTAATTCACCCCTCCACTTT,CSARAPRSNSPLHF
NA,TRBV6-2/TRBV6-3,TRBJ2-5,TRBD2,TGTGCCAGCAGTTACAGACTAGCGGGACGAAACCAAGAGACCCAGTACTTC,CASSYRLAGRNQETQYF
NA,TRBV20-1,TRBJ2-3,NA,TGCAGTGCCGAAGGCATGGGTGGAGATACGCAGTATTTT,CSAEGMGGDTQYF
once,TRBV7-2,TRBJ2-5,NA,TGTGCCAGCAGCCCCAGGACCAGGTGGGAGACCCAGTACTTC,CASSPRTRWETQYF
few,TRBV6-6,TRBJ2-3,TRBD2,TGTGCCAGCAGACAACTAGCGGGGACAGATACGCAGTATTTT,CASRQLAGTDTQYF
NA,TRBV6-5,TRBJ2-1,TRBD2,TGTGCCAGCAGTTTAGCGGGGAGGGGGTACAATGAGCAGTTCTTC,CASSLAGRGYNEQFF
NA,TRBV27,TRBJ2-1,TRBD1,TGTGCCAGCAGTCTACGGACAGGGACCCATAATGAGCAGTTCTTC,CASSLRTGTHNEQFF
few,TRBV5-6,TRBJ1-4,NA,TGTGCCAGCAGCCCTGAAGGGGGTGAAAAACTGTTTTTT,CASSPEGGEKLFF
NA,TRBV20-1,TRBJ1-2,TRBD1,TGCAGTGCTTCCACCGGGACAGCTTATTATGGCTACACCTTC,CSASTGTAYYGYTF
NA,TRBV14,TRBJ2-1,NA,TGTGCCAGCAGCCACCGAGGGACTTACGTCTCCTACAATGAGCAGTTCTTC,CASSHRGTYVSYNEQFF
few,TRBV15,TRBJ1-5,NA,TGTGCCACCAGCAGAGATTTCGGCGCGCAGAGGCAGCCCCAGCATTTT,CATSRDFGAQRQPQHF
few,TRBV25-1,TRBJ1-3,NA,TGTGCCAGCAGTGAAGCTGGGTCTGGAAACACCATATATTTT,CASSEAGSGNTIYF
NA,TRBV10-3,TRBJ2-7,NA,TGTGCCATCAGTGCGCTTGAGACACTCCCGGGCGAGCAGTACTTC,CAISALETLPGEQYF
NA,TRBV11-2,TRBJ2-3,TRBD1,TGTGCCAGCAGCTTATTAGGGGGCCAGACCCACCTCACGCAGTATTTT,CASSLLGGQTHLTQYF
NA,TRBV6-6,TRBJ2-6,TRBD2,TGTGCCAGCAGTTACCGAGGAGGGAGGGCCGGGGCCAACGTCCTGACTTTC,CASSYRGGRAGANVLTF
NA,TRBV6-6,TRBJ2-3,TRBD1,TGTGCCAGCAGTTACTCGTGGACAGGGGCGATAGATACGCAGTATTTT,CASSYSWTGAIDTQYF
few,TRBV12-3/TRBV12-4,TRBJ2-1,TRBD2,TGTGCCAGCAGTTACCGGACTAGCGGGACGAATGAGCAGTTCTTC,CASSYRTSGTNEQFF
NA,TRBV7-9,TRBJ2-1,NA,TGTGCCAGCTCCGGGAACTACAATGAGCAGTTCTTC,CASSGNYNEQFF
few,TRBV27,TRBJ1-1,NA,TGTGCCAGCAGACGCATAACTACTTTTGAAGCTTTCTTT,CASRRITTFEAFF
NA,TRBV7-2,TRBJ1-6,TRBD1,TGTGCCAGCAGCCAACAGGGGGTGTTTAATTCACCCCTCCACTTT,CASSQQGVFNSPLHF
many,TRBV24-1,TRBJ1-5,NA,TGTGCCACCAGTGACGTTAATCAGCCCCAGCATTTT,CATSDVNQPQHF
few,TRBV18,TRBJ2-6,NA,TGTGCCAGCTCATCCTATTTCTACCCAGGGGCTGGGGCCAACGTCCTGACTTTC,CASSSYFYPGAGANVLTF
few,TRBV7-9,TRBJ1-4,NA,TGTGCCAGCAGCCCGCCGCCGGGCCATAATGAAAAACTGTTTTTT,CASSPPPGHNEKLFF
few,TRBV10-2,TRBJ1-1,TRBD1,TGCGCCAGCAGTGAGACCGGACAGGGGAGTTCTGAAGCTTTCTTT,CASSETGQGSSEAFF
few,TRBV7-8,TRBJ1-5,TRBD1,TGTGCCAGCAGCCACATGACAGGGTATCAGCCCCAGCATTTT,CASSHMTGYQPQHF
NA,TRBV5-1,TRBJ1-3,NA,TGCGCCAGCAGCTTGGACGGTTCTGGAAACACCATATATTTT,CASSLDGSGNTIYF